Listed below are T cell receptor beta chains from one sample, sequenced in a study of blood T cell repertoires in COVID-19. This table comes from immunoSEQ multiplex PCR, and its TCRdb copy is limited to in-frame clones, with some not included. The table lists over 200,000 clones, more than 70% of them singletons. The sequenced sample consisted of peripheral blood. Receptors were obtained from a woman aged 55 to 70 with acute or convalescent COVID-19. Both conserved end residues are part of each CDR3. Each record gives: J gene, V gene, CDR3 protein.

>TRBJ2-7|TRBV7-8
CASSSTSGKQYF
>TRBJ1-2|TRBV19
CASSIGTGYGYTF
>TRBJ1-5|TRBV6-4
CASSTQADQPQHF
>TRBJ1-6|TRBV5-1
CASSPDGQGNSPLHF
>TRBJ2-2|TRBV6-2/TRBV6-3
CASSQPGQGRSGELFF
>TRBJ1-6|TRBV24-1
CATSDPTGGKPYNSPLHF
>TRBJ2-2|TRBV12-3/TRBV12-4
CASRAGNTGELFF
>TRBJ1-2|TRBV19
CASSTGTGNYGYTF
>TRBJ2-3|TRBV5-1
CASSWTAGTDTQYF
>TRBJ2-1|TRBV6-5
CASTASGINEQFF
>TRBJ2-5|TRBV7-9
CASSLLGQTQETQYF
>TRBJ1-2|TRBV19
CASSIARDRDAHVYGYTF
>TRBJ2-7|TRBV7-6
CASSLRQASYEQYF
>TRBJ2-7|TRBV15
CATSRGTRGGRSYEQYF
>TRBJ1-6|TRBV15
CATSRDQGGDSPLHF
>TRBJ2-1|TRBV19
CASSSPPGLAFLDEQFF
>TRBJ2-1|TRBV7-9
CASSLVSQRGPGEQFF
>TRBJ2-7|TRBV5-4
CASSHRDSQNRVQYF
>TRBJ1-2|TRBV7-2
CASSSGPGTGAIYGYTF
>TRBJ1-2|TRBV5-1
CASSLVERNYGYTF
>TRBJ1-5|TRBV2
CASKILTGGNQPQHF
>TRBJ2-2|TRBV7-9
CASSLYSGLFAGELFF
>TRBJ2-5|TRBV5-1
CASRQGTREETQYF
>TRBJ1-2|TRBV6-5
CASRTQSNYGYTF
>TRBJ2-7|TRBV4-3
CASSQVRGYEQYF
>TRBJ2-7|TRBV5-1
CASSTRTASYEQYF
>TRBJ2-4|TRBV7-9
CASSLQGNIQYF
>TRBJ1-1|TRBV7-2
CASSPRGRNTEAFF
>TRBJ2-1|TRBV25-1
CASHTGELYNEQFF
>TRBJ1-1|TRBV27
CASTNQGAHTEAFF
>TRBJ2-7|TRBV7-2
CASSLDGSGRGEQYF
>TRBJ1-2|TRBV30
CACNRAQNYGYTF
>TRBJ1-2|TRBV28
CASTSTAFNYGYTF
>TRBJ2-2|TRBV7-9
CASSLAGVVLGTGELFF
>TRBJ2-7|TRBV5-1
CASSPRTGQGYEQYF
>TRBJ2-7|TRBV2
CASRTPGQGEQYF
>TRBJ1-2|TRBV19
CASSIDISTGRSYGYTF
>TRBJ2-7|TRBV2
CASSIYEQYF
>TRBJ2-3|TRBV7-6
CASSLDRSRTDTQYF